This TCR beta chain was retrieved from a study of T cell clonality in common variable immunodeficiency (dated by TCRdb to about 2015). General findings and caveats noted by the study authors: Healthy controls shared more TCRbeta clones with each other than CVID subjects shared among themselves (p < 0.0001). According to the authors, finding the cause of the higher clonality in CVID would require sequencing the repertoires of T cell subpopulations. CVID TCRbeta sequences were reported to have fewer deletions and N-nucleotide insertions and to lack highly modified clones with 13 or more V deletions. Even though DNA input was equal, the average per sample came to some 90,000 unique sequences for controls compared with 30,000 to 40,000 for CVID samples. Correlations of repertoire features with clinical complications were constrained by heterogeneity among patients within the CVID cohort. TCRbeta clonality was higher in CVID subjects than in healthy controls (t-test p = 0.018), and the increase was most characteristic of about a third of subjects.

Predominantly Caucasian heritage was noted among both the CVID patients and the healthy controls. Heparinized peripheral whole blood samples of about 5 to 8.5 ml were collected from each donor. TCRbeta CDR3 repertoires were sequenced from genomic DNA of adults with common variable immune deficiency (CVID) and healthy adult controls. A total of approximately 22 healthy adult volunteers (about twelve female and 10 or so male; age range roughly 23 to 70 years, mean age around 35) were included in the control group. Diluted blood was density-centrifuged over Hypaque 1077 or Ficoll-Paque to isolate peripheral blood mononuclear cells. Genomic DNA was obtained from unsorted mononuclear cells using either Qiagen column purification or a centrifugation-based method. From the cysteine up to the phenylalanine, the CDR3 has a length of 12 residues. The 27 bases shown cover part of the CDR3, and their frame starts at base 1. Sequences MNHEY (CDR1) and SVGEGT (CDR2) are obtained from the germline V gene. V and J are truncated by 7 bases and 6 bases respectively, leaving an intervening sequence of 12 bases.

This clone was seen many times. This clone's antigen is unknown. Coverage ceases 3 residues before the CDR3 finishes, and the germline J gene fills in the end. CVID samples and control samples contributed equivalent amounts of genomic DNA as sequencing input. For every sample, a 60 bp segment covering the rearranged TCRbeta CDR3 region was amplified and then sequenced. TCRbeta amplification used the immunoSEQ assay, a bias-corrected multiplex PCR with high-throughput sequencing. Regarding the original processing steps: Each unique nucleotide sequence was treated as a clone and annotated with V, D and J genes, copy number and frequency. Sequences were labeled productive if in frame, and non-productive if out of frame or containing stop codons. As previously described, clonality was computed from Shannon's entropy. Mean CDR3 Kyte-Doolittle hydropathy was derived from the predicted amino acid sequences of productive clones. Hierarchical clustering of scaled V gene usage was performed with the R hclust function using Manhattan distance and complete linkage. To assess clone sharing by CDR3 amino acid sequence, 12 repertoires per group were resampled over 100 rounds. Repertoires were searched for more than 55 published EBV-specific and a few hundred published CMV-specific TCRbeta sequences. Analysis left out two CVID samples that produced under 10,000 sequences, so a few dozen CVID repertoires remained. The table was pulled from immuneACCESS by TCRdb, which kept in-frame rearrangements only. Such tables lose some clones; where checked, under half of the loss comes from unresolved V genes, and the rest has no known cause. That table gives V, J and clone size, and the DNA gave D and trimming. The data for this sample show roughly 58,000 clones, each detected more than once. Roughly 0.84% of the sample is held by the ten biggest clonotypes.

Material: peripheral blood mononuclear cells. This receptor was obtained from a person aged 18 to 70 in good health. The V and J segments used are TRBV6-2 or TRBV6-3 and TRBJ1-2, with TRBD1 perhaps the D gene, on 5 matching bases. CDR3 sequence: CASTNAGHGYTF. Incomplete CDR3 DNA: TGTGCCAGCACCAACGCGGGGCATGGC.